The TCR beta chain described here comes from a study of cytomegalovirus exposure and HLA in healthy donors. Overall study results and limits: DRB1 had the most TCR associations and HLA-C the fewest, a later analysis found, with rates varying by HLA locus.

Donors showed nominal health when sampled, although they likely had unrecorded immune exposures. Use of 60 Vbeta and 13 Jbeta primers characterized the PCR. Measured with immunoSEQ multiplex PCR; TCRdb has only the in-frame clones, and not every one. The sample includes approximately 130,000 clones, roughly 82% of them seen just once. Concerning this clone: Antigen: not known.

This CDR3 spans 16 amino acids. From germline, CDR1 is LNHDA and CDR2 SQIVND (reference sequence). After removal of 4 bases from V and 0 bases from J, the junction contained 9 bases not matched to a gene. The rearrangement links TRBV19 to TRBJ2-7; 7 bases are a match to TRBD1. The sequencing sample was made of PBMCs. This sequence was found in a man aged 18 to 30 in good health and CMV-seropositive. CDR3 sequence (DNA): TGTGCCAGTAGTACCTTTACAGGGGCCAGCTCCTACGAGCAGTACTTC. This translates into CASSTFTGASSYEQYF.